This entry lists 19 T cell receptor beta chains sequenced from one sample in a study of cytomegalovirus exposure and HLA in healthy donors. Assay: immunoSEQ multiplex PCR; the TCRdb copy retains only in-frame clones and omits some. The sample lists 55,000 to 80,000 clones, approximately 95% occurring once. The sequenced sample consisted of PBMCs. The receptors originated from a man between 18 and 29 years old in good health and CMV-seronegative.

V gene TRBV16 combines with J gene TRBJ1-1; no reliable D call. CDR3 size: 14 residues. From germline, CDR1 is KGHSY and CDR2 FQNENV. The V end lost 0 bases, the J end lost 11 bases, and 16 bases lay between the germline ends. As DNA, the CDR3 is TGTGCCAGCAGCCAATCGGCAGGTTCCAGCGGGGCTTTCTTT. It encodes CASSQSAGSSGAFF.

The chain recombines TRBV6-6 with TRBJ1-1; D is ambiguous. V was pared by 5 bases and J by 1 base, with 11 bases between. The CDR3 is 14 amino acids. Per germline, CDR1 MNHNY and CDR2 SVGAGI (reference sequence). In DNA, the CDR3 is TGTGCCAGCAGTATCCTCAACAAGAACACTGAAGCTTTCTTT. It specifies CASSILNKNTEAFF.

V gene TRBV7-2 combines with J gene TRBJ2-2; D is ambiguous. The germline V and J ends were trimmed by 3 bases and 3 bases, with 14 bases remaining between them. CDR1 and CDR2 from the germline V gene are SGHTA and FQGNSA. The CDR3 sequence is 16 residues long. The CDR3 DNA reads TGTGCCAGCAGCTTCGTGGCTGGGCCGGACACCGGGGAGCTGTTTTTT. Translation: CASSFVAGPDTGELFF.

The V call is TRBV7-2, the J call TRBJ2-7, with 10 bases lining up with TRBD1. This CDR3 spans 16 amino acids. Germline-derived CDR1 and CDR2 are SGHTA and FQGNSA. Trimming took 5 bases from V and 2 from J; bases not matched to a gene: 9. The CDR3 spells CASSPYRGTGAYEQYF. The CDR3 DNA sequence: TGTGCCAGCAGCCCTTATAGAGGGACAGGGGCCTACGAGCAGTACTTC. Complete variable domain (other parts from reference TRBV7-2 and TRBJ2-7): GAGVSQSPSNKVTEKGKDVELRCDPISGHTALYWYRQSLGQGLEFLIYFQGNSAPDKSGLPSDRFSAERTGGSVSTLTIQRTQQEDSAVYLCASSPYRGTGAYEQYFGPGTRLTVT.

The V gene is TRBV29-1, the J gene TRBJ2-5; tentative D call: TRBD1 (6 bases). Germline values: CDR1 SQVTM, CDR2 ANQGSEA. Trimming pared 6 bases from V and 5 bases from J, leaving 13 bases between. The CDR3 totals 12 residues. CDR3 coding DNA: TGCAGCGTCCCAGGGACATTGGAGACCCAGTACTTC. It codes for CSVPGTLETQYF.

J is TRBJ2-7 and V is TRBV27; TRBD1 matches at 9 bases. Germline V gene sequence: CDR1 MNHEY, CDR2 SMNVEV (reference sequence). The ends lost 6 bases at V and 3 bases at J; junction bases unmatched: 6. The CDR3 is made up of 14 amino acids. The CDR3 DNA sequence: TGTGCCAGCAGCGGGACAGGGAAAAACTACGAGCAGTACTTC. Translated: CASSGTGKNYEQYF.

The V gene is TRBV18, the J gene TRBJ2-1; 14 bases line up with TRBD2. The CDR3 contains 18 residues. Losses at the gene ends were 2 bases for V and 3 bases for J; bases not matched to a gene: 6. Germline V gene lookup returns CDR1 KGHSH and CDR2 LQKENI. The CDR3 bases are TGTGCCAGCTCACCATTCCGACTAGCGGGGGGGATCTACAATGAGCAGTTCTTC. This encodes CASSPFRLAGGIYNEQFF. Filled out from reference TRBV18 and TRBJ2-1, the complete variable domain reads NAGVMQNPRHLVRRRGQEARLRCSPMKGHSHVYWYRQLPEEGLKFMVYLQKENIIDESGMPKERFSAEFPKEGPSILRIQQVVRGDSAAYFCASSPFRLAGGIYNEQFFGPGTRLTVL.

J is TRBJ1-2 and V is TRBV9; the D gene is possibly TRBD1 (6 bases). The germline V gene encodes CDR1 SGDLS and CDR2 YYNGEE. V shed 0 bases and J shed 4 bases, with 13 bases lying between them. This CDR3 comprises 15 residues. The CDR3 here is CASSVGQGSSYGYTF. The CDR3 region has the DNA TGTGCCAGCAGCGTAGGCCAGGGGTCTTCCTATGGCTACACCTTC.

The chain has TRBV6-5 and TRBJ1-2; 7 bases are shared with TRBD1. Trimming removed 6 bases from V and 10 bases from J; junction bases left unmatched: 5. The CDR3 totals 11 residues. The V gene's germline CDR1 is MNHEY and CDR2 SVGAGI. The CDR3 DNA reads as TGTGCCAGCAGCAGTGGGACAGTCTACACCTTC. This translates into CASSSGTVYTF.

The V and J genes are TRBV7-2 and TRBJ1-4; weak D call: TRBD1 (5 bases). This CDR3 comprises 15 residues. V lost 5 bases to trimming and J lost 8 bases, with 18 bases between them. Germline V gene data show CDR1 as SGHTA and CDR2 as FQGNSA. CDR3 loop: CASSPSSGLGEKLFF. As DNA, the CDR3 is TGTGCCAGCAGCCCATCATCAGGGTTAGGGGAAAAACTGTTTTTT.

This clone has just a few counts. This chain joins TRBV6-4 and TRBJ2-2; D not certain. Germline assignment: CDR1 MRHNA and CDR2 SNTAGT. The CDR3 is 13 residues long. Between the trimmed V and J ends, which lost 0 bases and 7 bases, there was a span of 6 bases. Here the CDR3 reads CASSDSSNGELFF. The CDR3 DNA sequence: TGTGCCAGCAGTGACTCGAGTAACGGGGAGCTGTTTTTT.

The chain combines TRBV7-2 with TRBJ1-6; TRBD1 matches at 9 bases. The junction had 8 bases not matched to a gene; V was cut back by 4 bases and J by 10 bases. The CDR3 has 15 residues. Germline V lookup: CDR1 SGHTA, CDR2 FQGNSA. The CDR3 spells CASSSGQGADSPLHF. The CDR3 DNA sequence: TGTGCCAGCAGCTCGGGACAGGGAGCCGACTCACCCCTCCACTTT.

The genes are TRBV7-8 and TRBJ2-1; TRBD2 matches at 9 bases. The V segment lost 3 bases and the J segment 1 base; nucleotides outside the gene matches: 7. Germline lookup yields CDR1 SGHVS and CDR2 FQNEAQ. The length of the CDR3 is 17 residues. The CDR3 nucleotides read TGTGCCAGCAGCTTGGGGGCGGGGGGGCCGTCCTACAATGAGCAGTTCTTC. It specifies CASSLGAGGPSYNEQFF.

J is TRBJ2-3 and V is TRBV4-3; 7 bases align to TRBD2. Germline V lookup: CDR1 LGHNA, CDR2 YSLEER. This CDR3 has 16 residues. Trimming at V came to 4 bases and at J to 1 base, leaving 8 bases not matched to a gene. CDR3 protein: CASSPRVLAGTDTQYF. As DNA, the CDR3 is TGCGCCAGCAGCCCCAGGGTCCTAGCGGGCACAGATACGCAGTATTTT.

The chain links TRBV25-1 to TRBJ1-2; no firm D call. The CDR3 is 9 residues long. Germline V gene data show CDR1 as MGHDK and CDR2 as SYGVNS. Trimming took 3 bases from V and 14 from J, leaving 7 bases between them. The CDR3 is CASSDNSTF. The DNA for the CDR3 is TGTGCCAGCAGTGACAATTCAACCTTC.

The chain employs TRBV5-4 and TRBJ2-7; TRBD2 matches at 8 bases. With V trimmed by 5 bases and J by 0 bases, 7 bases remained unmatched. The CDR3 runs to 15 residues. Germline CDR1 is SGHNT and CDR2 is YYREEE (reference sequence). The chain's CDR3 is CASSRGGSSSYEQYF. In DNA, the CDR3 is TGTGCCAGCAGTCGCGGGGGGTCCAGCTCCTACGAGCAGTACTTC.

The rearrangement links TRBV6-1 to TRBJ1-4, with a tentative D call TRBD1 (5 bases). The CDR3 has 14 residues. Per the germline V gene, CDR1 is MNHNS and CDR2 is SASEGT. V lost 10 bases and J 6 bases, leaving 18 bases between the germline ends. The CDR3 region is CATLPRWGDEKLFF. In DNA form, the CDR3 reads TGTGCCACCCTCCCAAGGTGGGGGGATGAAAAACTGTTTTTT.

The rearrangement uses TRBV7-2 and TRBJ1-2; D not resolved. CDR3 length: 15 amino acids. CDR1 is SGHTA and CDR2 is FQGNSA in the germline V gene. With 3 bases removed from V and 4 bases from J, the gap between germline ends came to 15 bases. This CDR3 reads CASSFRVSDSYGYTF. DNA of the CDR3: TGTGCCAGCAGCTTTCGGGTATCAGATTCCTATGGCTACACCTTC.

V and J are TRBV19 and TRBJ2-6; no clear D gene. V dropped 5 bases and J dropped 0 bases, with 8 bases sitting between them. CDR1 and CDR2 from the germline V gene are LNHDA and SQIVND (reference sequence). This CDR3 is 15 amino acids long. The CDR3 DNA reads TGTGCCAGTAGTTTTCATCCCTCTGGGGCCAACGTCCTGACTTTC. The encoded protein is CASSFHPSGANVLTF.